Below are 25 T cell receptor beta chains sequenced from a single sample in a study of blood T cell repertoires in COVID-19. The protocol was immunoSEQ multiplex PCR, while the TCRdb copy is restricted to in-frame clones and leaves out a portion. Here the sample spans about 50,000 clones, around 86% being singletons. Sequencing was performed on peripheral blood. The receptor source for this set is a man aged 35-49 years with active COVID-19.

The V gene is TRBV19, the J gene TRBJ2-1; maybe TRBD1 (5 bases). The germline V gene encodes CDR1 LNHDA and CDR2 SQIVND (reference sequence). This CDR3 is built from 12 residues. V was clipped by 5 bases and J by 10 bases, with 12 bases between them. The CDR3 DNA follows: TGTGCCAGTAGTCCCCGGGCAGGGGAGCAGTTCTTC. Amino acid sequence: CASSPRAGEQFF.

The V and J genes are TRBV15 and TRBJ2-7; D possibly corresponds to TRBD1 (5 bases). The CDR3 contains 15 residues. With 3 bases removed from V and 2 bases from J, the gap between germline ends came to 14 bases. Germline lookup yields CDR1 LNHNV and CDR2 YYDKDF (reference sequence). The CDR3 bases are TGTGCCACCAGCAGTACCCAGGGCCGAACCTACGAGCAGTACTTC. This gives the protein CATSSTQGRTYEQYF. Full variable domain (remainder filled in from reference TRBV15 and TRBJ2-7): DAMVIQNPRYQVTQFGKPVTLSCSQTLNHNVMYWYQQKSSQAPKLLFHYYDKDFNNEADTPDNFQSRRPNTSFCFLDIRSPGLGDTAMYLCATSSTQGRTYEQYFGPGTRLTVT.

This rearrangement joins TRBV6-2 or TRBV6-3 to TRBJ2-1, with 10 nucleotides matching TRBD2. CDR3 length: 15 amino acids. After removal of 4 bases from V and 6 bases from J, the junction contained 6 bases not matched to a gene. Germline V gene data show CDR1 as MNHEY and CDR2 as SVGEGT. The CDR3 DNA sequence: TGTGCCAGCAGTTTAGCGGGAGGAGTGTCCAATGAGCAGTTCTTC. It codes for CASSLAGGVSNEQFF.

CDR3 residues: CAWSRGDGGTEAFF. CDR3 nucleotides: TGTGCCTGGAGTAGGGGAGACGGGGGCACTGAAGCTTTCTTT. This sequence joins TRBV30 and TRBJ1-1; D might be TRBD1 (5 bases). Germline-derived CDR1 and CDR2 are GTSNPN and SVGIG (reference sequence). CDR3 length: 14 residues. Trimming took off 2 bases at V and 4 bases at J, with 14 bases between the two ends. Looking up the rest from reference TRBV30 and TRBJ1-1 gives the full variable domain: SQTIHQWPATLVQPVGSPLSLECTVEGTSNPNLYWYRQAAGRGLQLLFYSVGIGQISSEVPQNLSASRPQDRQFILSSKKLLLSDSGFYLCAWSRGDGGTEAFFGQGTRLTVV.

This sequence joins TRBV19 and TRBJ1-1; 7 bases match TRBD1. V shed 6 bases and J 0 bases; nucleotides not matched to a gene: 13. The CDR3 has 17 amino acids. The germline V gene has CDR1 LNHDA and CDR2 SQIVND (reference sequence). As DNA, the CDR3 is TGTGCCAGTAGCCTCTCGACAGGGCTTATTATGAACACTGAAGCTTTCTTT. It specifies CASSLSTGLIMNTEAFF.

This clone was counted a few times. The chain carries TRBV5-5 and TRBJ1-4, with TRBD1 matching over 12 bases. J gave up 8 bases and V 4 bases, and 6 bases lay outside the gene matches. The V gene's germline CDR1 is SGHKS and CDR2 YYEKEE (reference sequence). The CDR3 has 15 residues. The CDR3 loop is CASSLTGTGGEKLFF. Here the CDR3 DNA reads TGTGCCAGCAGCCTCACCGGGACAGGGGGCGAAAAACTGTTTTTT. The whole variable domain, filled in from reference TRBV5-5 and TRBJ1-4, reads DAGVTQSPTHLIKTRGQQVTLRCSPISGHKSVSWYQQVLGQGPQFIFQYYEKEERGRGNFPDRFSARQFPNYSSELNVNALLLGDSALYLCASSLTGTGGEKLFFGSGTQLSVL.

CDR3 coding DNA: TGCGCCAGCAGTTACTTACAGGTTCGCTACGAGCAGTACTTC. This encodes CASSYLQVRYEQYF. V gene TRBV23-1 combines with J gene TRBJ2-7; a possible D gene is TRBD1 (5 bases). TRBV23-1 is annotated as an ORF whose role is uncertain. CDR3 size: 14 residues. Trimming pared 5 bases from V and 3 bases from J, leaving 14 bases between.

The rearrangement uses TRBV5-1 and TRBJ1-1; 8 nucleotides line up with TRBD1. V shed 3 bases, J shed 4 bases, and the junction held 5 bases outside the gene matches. Per germline, CDR1 SGHRS and CDR2 YFSETQ. The CDR3 is 14 residues long. For the CDR3, the DNA is TGCGCCAGCAGCTGGGACAGGCCTGGCACTGAAGCTTTCTTT. Amino acids: CASSWDRPGTEAFF.

The gene calls are TRBV30 and TRBJ2-1; TRBD2 aligns across 11 bases. This CDR3 contains 17 residues. Germline CDR1 reads GTSNPN; CDR2 reads SVGIG (reference sequence). V dropped 0 bases and J dropped 10; count of bases not matched to a gene: 14. CDR3 DNA sequence: TGTGCCTGGAGTGTACCACGGCTAGCGGGAGGTAAGGAAGAGCAGTTCTTC. It codes for CAWSVPRLAGGKEEQFF.

This chain connects TRBV6-1 to TRBJ2-7; 12 bases match TRBD2. V trimming: 1 base; J trimming: 4 bases; junction bases outside the gene matches: 5. Germline V gene lookup returns CDR1 MNHNS and CDR2 SASEGT. CDR3 length: 16 amino acids. The CDR3: CASSEGGLAGWYEQYF. In nucleotides, the CDR3 is TGTGCCAGCAGTGAAGGGGGACTAGCGGGTTGGTACGAGCAGTACTTC.

The genes are TRBV7-9 and TRBJ2-6; maybe TRBD2 (5 bases). V was clipped by 2 bases and J by 1 base, with 6 bases between them. The CDR3 length is 15 residues. CDR1 SEHNR and CDR2 FQNEAQ come from the germline V gene (reference sequence). CDR3 sequence: CASSLPGSGANVLTF. The CDR3, as DNA: TGTGCCAGCAGCTTACCGGGATCTGGGGCCAACGTCCTGACTTTC.

This chain connects TRBV5-6 to TRBJ2-3; 8 bases match TRBD1. The germline V gene has CDR1 SGHDT and CDR2 YYEEEE. The CDR3 runs to 15 residues. With 4 bases clipped from V and 3 bases from J, the junction kept 7 bases outside the gene matches. The CDR3 protein is CASSMYRGRTDTQYF. Written as DNA, the CDR3 is TGTGCCAGCAGCATGTACAGGGGGAGAACAGATACGCAGTATTTT. The full variable domain, in which reference TRBV5-6 and TRBJ2-3 provide the parts outside the CDR3, is DAGVTQSPTHLIKTRGQQVTLRCSPKSGHDTVSWYQQALGQGPQFIFQYYEEEERQRGNFPDRFSGHQFPNYSSELNVNALLLGDSALYLCASSMYRGRTDTQYFGPGTRLTVL.

The rearrangement joins TRBV19 to TRBJ2-3; D unresolved. Germline-derived CDR1 and CDR2 are LNHDA and SQIVND (reference sequence). The CDR3 totals 13 residues. Trimming stripped 3 bases from V and 1 base from J, with 5 bases between. The CDR3 loop is CASSMSGTDTQYF. CDR3 coding DNA: TGTGCCAGTAGTATGAGCGGCACAGATACGCAGTATTTT. The variable domain in full, with the rest retrieved from reference TRBV19 and TRBJ2-3, is DGGITQSPKYLFRKEGQNVTLSCEQNLNHDAMYWYRQDPGQGLRLIYYSQIVNDFQKGDIAEGYSVSREKKESFPLTVTSAQKNPTAFYLCASSMSGTDTQYFGPGTRLTVL.

This clone was counted once. The chain is built from TRBV27 and TRBJ2-7, with 7 nucleotides matching TRBD2. CDR3 length: 15 residues. CDR1 and CDR2 from the germline V gene are MNHEY and SMNVEV (reference sequence). Trimming at V came to 2 bases and at J to 3 bases, leaving 7 bases not matched to a gene. The CDR3 sequence: CASSLAGAFFYEQYF. DNA for the CDR3: TGTGCCAGCAGTTTAGCGGGAGCTTTCTTCTACGAGCAGTACTTC.

DNA of the CDR3: TGTGCCAGCTCACCAAGGACACCAATCGGAGAAACTGAAGCTTTCTTT. This translates into CASSPRTPIGETEAFF. V is TRBV18 and J is TRBJ1-1; a possible D gene is TRBD1 (5 bases). V lost 2 bases, J lost 5 bases, and 18 bases lay in between. The CDR3 spans 16 residues. Per germline, CDR1 KGHSH and CDR2 LQKENI.

This clone has more than one count but fewer than ten. The chain links TRBV27 to TRBJ2-7, with TRBD2 identical over 14 bases. Germline values: CDR1 MNHEY, CDR2 SMNVEV (reference sequence). V was clipped by 5 bases and J by 4 bases; unmatched bases: 4. CDR3 length: 15 amino acids. The CDR3 loop is CASSHGTSGSYEQYF. CDR3 DNA sequence: TGTGCCAGCAGTCACGGGACTAGCGGGAGTTACGAGCAGTACTTC.

The chain recombines TRBV7-8 with TRBJ1-1; no definite D call. Germline V gene sequence: CDR1 SGHVS, CDR2 FQNEAQ. This CDR3 region has 14 residues. V was cut by 1 base and J by 0 bases, with 6 bases left in between. As DNA, the CDR3 is TGTGCCAGCAGCTTAGACGCAGTGAACACTGAAGCTTTCTTT. It codes for CASSLDAVNTEAFF.

The chain links TRBV29-1 to TRBJ2-7; 8 nucleotides align to TRBD1. The V gene's germline CDR1 is SQVTM and CDR2 ANQGSEA. CDR3 size: 13 residues. V was pared by 6 bases and J by 6 bases, with 10 bases of the junction left unmatched. The CDR3 sequence: CSVALTGVGEQYF. The CDR3 region has the DNA TGCAGCGTCGCACTGACAGGGGTCGGCGAGCAGTACTTC.

The chain has TRBV7-9 and TRBJ1-2; possible D gene TRBD1, 6 bases. CDR3 size: 16 residues. V was cut by 5 bases and J by 3 bases, with 19 bases left in between. The germline CDR1 and CDR2 sequences are SEHNR and FQNEAQ (reference sequence). The CDR3 protein is CASSPFPTGIDYGYTF. DNA of the CDR3: TGTGCCAGCAGCCCCTTCCCGACAGGAATCGACTATGGCTACACCTTC.

This rearrangement joins TRBV19 to TRBJ2-1, with 13 positions matching TRBD2. The V segment lost 6 bases and the J segment 4 bases; nucleotides outside the gene matches: 3. CDR3 length: 15 amino acids. Germline V gene sequence: CDR1 LNHDA, CDR2 SQIVND (reference sequence). The CDR3 DNA reads TGTGCCAGTAGAACTAGCGGGAGGGGGTACAATGAGCAGTTCTTC. It codes for CASRTSGRGYNEQFF.

This sequence joins TRBV28 and TRBJ2-5, with a weak D call TRBD2 (5 bases). Trimming left V 4 bases short and J 4 bases short, with 7 bases between. This CDR3 comprises 12 residues. The germline V gene encodes CDR1 MDHEN and CDR2 SYDVKM. The chain's CDR3 is CASSSGRETQYF. The DNA of the CDR3 is TGTGCCAGCAGTTCGGGGAGAGAGACCCAGTACTTC.

The chain is built from TRBV19 and TRBJ1-1; 9 bases line up with TRBD1. Trimming took 5 bases from V and 9 from J; bases not matched to a gene: 13. Germline CDR1 is LNHDA and CDR2 is SQIVND (reference sequence). This CDR3 is built from 15 residues. The CDR3, as DNA: TGTGCCAGTAGTTCCCGTCCCGGGACAGGGTTCAAAGCTTTCTTT. Protein: CASSSRPGTGFKAFF.

The chain employs TRBV3-1 (or the pseudogene TRBV3-2) and TRBJ2-1, with 9 bases matching TRBD2. Losses at the gene ends were 4 bases for V and 4 bases for J; bases not matched to a gene: 5. The CDR3 spans 15 residues. CDR1 is LGHDT, CDR2 YNNKEL, per germline (reference sequence). The CDR3 loop is CASSPGGLAYNEQFF. The CDR3, as DNA: TGTGCCAGCAGCCCCGGTGGACTAGCGTACAATGAGCAGTTCTTC.

The J gene is TRBJ1-5, the V gene TRBV4-1; possible D gene TRBD1, 5 bases. Trimming took off 0 bases at V and 6 bases at J, with 12 bases between the two ends. Germline-derived CDR1 and CDR2 are MGHRA and YSYEKL. The CDR3 totals 15 residues. The CDR3 DNA sequence: TGCGCCAGCAGCCAAGATCTCCGGGGGGGTCAGCCCCAGCATTTT. It yields the protein CASSQDLRGGQPQHF.

The chain combines TRBV28 with TRBJ1-2; 7 bases fit TRBD1. The CDR3 contains 13 residues. The V and J ends lost 2 bases and 7 bases, in that order; junction bases with no gene match: 4. CDR1 is MDHEN, CDR2 SYDVKM, per germline. The CDR3 here is CASSLRGQSGYTF. Written as DNA, the CDR3 is TGTGCCAGCAGTTTAAGGGGGCAGAGTGGCTACACCTTC.